Below, 13 T cell receptor beta chains from the same sample are listed, as sequenced in a study of shared clonotypes between healthy human individuals. Generated by immunoSEQ multiplex PCR, the TCRdb table keeps only in-frame clones and is missing some. The repertoire holds 550,000 to 850,000 clones, over 60% seen once, with approximately 1.8% in the top ten. The sample comprised memory CD4+ T cells sorted from blood. Regarding subset: CD45RA-negative fraction. The receptors stem from a woman aged 25 to 39 in good health.

This clone was seen a handful of times. CDR3 residues: CASSWTLAGDRYEQYF. In DNA, the CDR3 is TGCGCCAGCAGCTGGACCTTAGCGGGAGATCGCTACGAGCAGTACTTC. V and J are TRBV5-1 and TRBJ2-7, with 9 nucleotides matching TRBD2. In germline, CDR1 is SGHRS, CDR2 YFSETQ. The CDR3 spans 16 residues. The V segment lost 3 bases and the J segment 3 bases; nucleotides outside the gene matches: 10.

The chain recombines TRBV5-4 with TRBJ1-2, with no clear D. Trimming removed 0 bases at V and 2 bases at J, with 8 bases between. From germline, CDR1 is SGHNT and CDR2 YYREEE (reference sequence). The CDR3 has 14 residues. The CDR3: CASSLAGVNYGYTF. In nucleotides, the CDR3 is TGTGCCAGCAGCTTGGCTGGGGTCAACTATGGCTACACCTTC. Looking up the rest from reference TRBV5-4 and TRBJ1-2 gives the full variable domain: ETGVTQSPTHLIKTRGQQVTLRCSSQSGHNTVSWYQQALGQGPQFIFQYYREEENGRGNFPPRFSGLQFPNYSSELNVNALELDDSALYLCASSLAGVNYGYTFGSGTRLTVV.

V gene TRBV5-4 combines with J gene TRBJ2-2; 13 bases line up with TRBD2. This CDR3 spans 15 amino acids. Looked up from germline, CDR1 is SGHNT and CDR2 is YYREEE (reference sequence). J was trimmed by 6 bases and V by 3 bases; bases with no gene match: 2. CDR3 DNA sequence: TGTGCCAGCAGCTGGACTAGCGGGAGAGCCGGGGAGCTGTTTTTT. Amino acid sequence: CASSWTSGRAGELFF.

This clone has just a few counts. The chain combines TRBV18 with TRBJ1-5, with D perhaps matching TRBD1 (6 bases). CDR1 and CDR2 (germline): KGHSH, LQKENI. Deletions cut 3 bases from V and 6 bases from J, with 12 bases between. The CDR3 is 14 residues long. CDR3 DNA sequence: TGTGCCAGCTCACCCCAGGGGTGGGGTCAGCCCCAGCATTTT. Protein product: CASSPQGWGQPQHF.

The gene calls are TRBV10-3 and TRBJ1-1; D remains ambiguous. The CDR3 covers 14 residues. V lost 6 bases and J lost 3, with 14 bases in between. The germline V gene has CDR1 ENHRY and CDR2 SYGVKD. The DNA for the CDR3 is TGTGCCATCAGCCACTTTGGTGGGGACACTGAAGCTTTCTTT. It yields the protein CAISHFGGDTEAFF.

The chain carries TRBV29-1 and TRBJ2-3; the D gene is possibly TRBD2 (6 bases). V was pared by 3 bases and J by 6 bases, with 13 bases between. CDR1 is SQVTM, CDR2 ANQGSEA, per germline. The CDR3 is 13 residues long. CDR3 amino acids: CSVESSEWDTQYF. The CDR3 region has the DNA TGCAGCGTTGAGTCTAGCGAGTGGGATACGCAGTATTTT.

This chain joins TRBV7-8 and TRBJ1-4; unclear D gene. The CDR3 covers 17 residues. The germline V gene has CDR1 SGHVS and CDR2 FQNEAQ. V was cut by 6 bases and J by 0 bases, with 17 bases left in between. The CDR3 sequence: CASRFSGQPATNEKLFF. CDR3 coding DNA: TGTGCCAGCAGATTCAGCGGCCAACCGGCAACTAATGAAAAACTGTTTTTT.

This clone was detected only a few times. The rearrangement links TRBV15 to TRBJ2-3; D might be TRBD1 or TRBD2, each matching 6 bases. Germline V gene sequence: CDR1 LNHNV, CDR2 YYDKDF (reference sequence). The CDR3 runs to 13 residues. V was cut by 0 bases and J by 14 bases, with 15 bases left in between. The CDR3 region is CATSRDLLPGAYF. As DNA, the CDR3 is TGTGCCACCAGCAGAGACCTTCTTCCGGGGGCGTATTTT.

This chain links TRBV12-5 with TRBJ2-2; the D is unclear. This CDR3 is 15 amino acids long. The V gene lost 6 bases and the J gene lost 3 bases, with 14 bases spanning the gap. Germline V gene data show CDR1 as LGHNT and CDR2 as FRNRAP. DNA of the CDR3: TGTGCTAGTGGCCCCGACGGCCCGGACACCGGGGAGCTGTTTTTT. This translates into CASGPDGPDTGELFF.

The chain combines TRBV7-2 with TRBJ2-4, with TRBD2 as a possible D gene (5 bases). This CDR3 is built from 14 residues. CDR1 is SGHTA, CDR2 FQGNSA, per germline. Trimming pared 5 bases from V and 2 bases from J, leaving 10 bases between. CDR3 nucleotide sequence: TGTGCCAGCAGCCCTTCGGGGTCCAAAAACATTCAGTACTTC. Translated, it gives CASSPSGSKNIQYF.

The V gene is TRBV28, the J gene TRBJ2-1; D remains unclear. Between the trimmed V and J ends, which lost 8 bases and 8 bases, there was a span of 16 bases. The CDR3 is 13 amino acids. The germline gives CDR1 MDHEN, CDR2 SYDVKM. CDR3 DNA: TGTGCCAGCCTGCCCGCCCAGTTCCATGAGCAGTTCTTC. Its translation: CASLPAQFHEQFF.

As to this clone: Other DNA sequences in the sample encode the same CDR3. CDR3 loop: CASRRTGGNQPQHF. The CDR3 DNA sequence: TGTGCCAGCAGGAGGACAGGGGGGAATCAGCCCCAGCATTTT. The chain has TRBV27 and TRBJ1-5; TRBD1 matches 10 bases. V shed 6 bases and J 4 bases; nucleotides not matched to a gene: 3. Germline V lookup: CDR1 MNHEY, CDR2 SMNVEV (reference sequence). This CDR3 spans 14 amino acids.

This clone showed up many times. The rearrangement links TRBV25-1 to TRBJ2-2; D ambiguous. CDR3 length: 12 residues. V lost 9 bases, J lost 4 bases, and 9 bases lay in between. Germline CDR1 MGHDK, CDR2 SYGVNS. The CDR3: CASTTPTGELFF. CDR3 sequence (DNA): TGTGCCAGTACGACTCCCACCGGGGAGCTGTTTTTT.